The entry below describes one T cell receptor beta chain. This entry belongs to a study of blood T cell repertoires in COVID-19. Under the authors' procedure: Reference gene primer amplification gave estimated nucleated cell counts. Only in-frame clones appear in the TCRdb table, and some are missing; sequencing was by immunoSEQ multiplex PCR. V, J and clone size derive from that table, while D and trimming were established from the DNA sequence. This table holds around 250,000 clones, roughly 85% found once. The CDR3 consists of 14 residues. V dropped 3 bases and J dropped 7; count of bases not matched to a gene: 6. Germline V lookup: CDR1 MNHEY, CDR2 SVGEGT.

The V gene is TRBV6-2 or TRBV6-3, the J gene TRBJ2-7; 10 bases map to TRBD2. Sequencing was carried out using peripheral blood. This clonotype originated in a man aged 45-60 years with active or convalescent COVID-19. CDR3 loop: CASSYTSGAFEQYF. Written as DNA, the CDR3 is TGTGCCAGCAGTTATACTAGCGGGGCATTTGAGCAGTACTTC.